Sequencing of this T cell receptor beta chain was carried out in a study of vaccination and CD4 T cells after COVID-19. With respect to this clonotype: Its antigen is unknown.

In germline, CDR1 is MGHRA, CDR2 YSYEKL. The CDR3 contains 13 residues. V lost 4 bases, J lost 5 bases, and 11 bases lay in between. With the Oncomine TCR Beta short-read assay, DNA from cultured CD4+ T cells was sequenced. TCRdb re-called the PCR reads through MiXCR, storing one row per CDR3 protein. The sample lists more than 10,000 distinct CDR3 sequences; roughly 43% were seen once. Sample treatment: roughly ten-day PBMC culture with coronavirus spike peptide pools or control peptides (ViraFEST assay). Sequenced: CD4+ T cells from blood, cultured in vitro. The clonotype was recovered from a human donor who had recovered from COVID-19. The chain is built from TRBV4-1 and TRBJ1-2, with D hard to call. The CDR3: CASSPNGRYGYTF. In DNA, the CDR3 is TGCGCCAGCAGCCCCAACGGTCGATATGGCTACACCTTC.